This T cell receptor (beta chain) is drawn from a study of T cells in Graves' hyperthyroidism and ophthalmopathy. Study results and limitations: The blood repertoire included most of the expanded thyroid clonotypes above 0.001. Ophthalmopathy and stable hyperthyroidism were told apart by a 13 V-J model.

V lost 6 bases and J 0 bases, leaving 6 bases between the germline ends. Germline-derived CDR1 and CDR2 are MNHNS and SASEGT. The CDR3 spans 13 residues. There were TCR beta CDR3 regions amplified from RNA transcripts. During a first-round RT-PCR of the TCR CDR3, the HTBI primer set was used. MiXCR, applied by TCRdb to the multiplex PCR reads, yields one record per CDR3 protein. Here the sample spans some 620,000 distinct CDR3 sequences, roughly 16% being singletons. This clonotype was recorded at least ten times. Its cognate antigen is unknown. Among the patients, aged 18 to 65, hyperthyroidism was newly diagnosed and had lasted under 2 months.

Specimen: blood. V and J are TRBV6-1 and TRBJ2-1; the D gene is possibly TRBD1 (5 bases). The origin of this receptor is a woman younger than 45 with Graves' hyperthyroidism. The chain's CDR3 is CASRQDSYNEQFF. CDR3 nucleotide sequence: TGTGCCAGCAGACAGGACTCCTACAATGAGCAGTTCTTC.